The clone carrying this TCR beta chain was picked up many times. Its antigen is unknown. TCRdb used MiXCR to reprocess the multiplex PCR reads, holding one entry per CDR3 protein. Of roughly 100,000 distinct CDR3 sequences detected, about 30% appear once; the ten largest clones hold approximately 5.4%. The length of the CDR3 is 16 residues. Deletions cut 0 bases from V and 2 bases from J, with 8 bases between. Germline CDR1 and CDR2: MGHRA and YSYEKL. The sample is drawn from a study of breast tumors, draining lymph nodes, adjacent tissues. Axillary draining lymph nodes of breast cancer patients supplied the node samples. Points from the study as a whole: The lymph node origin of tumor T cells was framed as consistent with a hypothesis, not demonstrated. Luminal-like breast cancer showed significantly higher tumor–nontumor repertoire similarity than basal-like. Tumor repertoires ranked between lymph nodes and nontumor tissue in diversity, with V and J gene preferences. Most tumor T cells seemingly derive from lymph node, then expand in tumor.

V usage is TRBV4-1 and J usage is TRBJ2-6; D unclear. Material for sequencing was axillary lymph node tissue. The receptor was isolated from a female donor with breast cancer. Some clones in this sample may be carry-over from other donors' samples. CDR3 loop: CASSQDLRAGANVLTF. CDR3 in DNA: TGCGCCAGCAGCCAAGATCTTAGGGCTGGGGCCAACGTCCTGACTTTC.